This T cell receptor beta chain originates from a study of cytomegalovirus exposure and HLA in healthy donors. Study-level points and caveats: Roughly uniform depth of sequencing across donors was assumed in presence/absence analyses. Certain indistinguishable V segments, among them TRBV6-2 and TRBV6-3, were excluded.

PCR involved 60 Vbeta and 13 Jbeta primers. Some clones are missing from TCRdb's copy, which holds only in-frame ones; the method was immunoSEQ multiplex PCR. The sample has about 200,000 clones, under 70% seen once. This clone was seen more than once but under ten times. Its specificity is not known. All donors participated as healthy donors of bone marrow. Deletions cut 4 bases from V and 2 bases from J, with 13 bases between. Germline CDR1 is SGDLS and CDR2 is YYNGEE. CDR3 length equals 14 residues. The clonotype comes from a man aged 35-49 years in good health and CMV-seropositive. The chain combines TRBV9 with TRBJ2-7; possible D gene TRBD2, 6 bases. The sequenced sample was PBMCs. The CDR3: CASSPGVGAYEQYF. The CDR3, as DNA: TGTGCCAGCAGCCCGGGGGTGGGGGCCTACGAGCAGTACTTC.